These 10 T cell receptor beta chains were all obtained from the same sample, sequenced in a study of PD-L1 blockade in urothelial cancer. Some clones are missing from TCRdb's copy, which holds only in-frame ones; the method was immunoSEQ multiplex PCR. The profile shows tens of thousands of clones, 84% of them singletons. Time point defined: pretreatment peripheral blood. The sequencing here drew on PBMCs, taken around atezolizumab (anti-PD-L1) treatment. Source of these receptors: a woman aged 70-85 years with urothelial cancer.

V usage is TRBV18 and J usage is TRBJ1-2; unclear D gene. V was cut by 6 bases and J by 5 bases, with 16 bases left in between. CDR3 size: 14 residues. Per the germline V gene, CDR1 is KGHSH and CDR2 is LQKENI. CDR3 coding DNA: TGTGCCAGCTCCCCGGCGCCGGACTCTTATGGCTACACCTTC. It codes for CASSPAPDSYGYTF.

The sample holds one count of this clone. The chain joins TRBV19 to TRBJ2-1, with 13 bases that match TRBD2. Germline lookup yields CDR1 LNHDA and CDR2 SQIVND (reference sequence). The CDR3 totals 15 residues. V lost 7 bases to trimming and J lost 5 bases; unmatched junction nucleotides: 5. CDR3 DNA: TGTGCCAGTAATGGGGGGACTAGCGGGGACAATGAGCAGTTCTTC. Amino acid sequence: CASNGGTSGDNEQFF.

This clone was seen more than once but under ten times. The chain carries TRBV11-2 and TRBJ2-1, with 9 bases that match TRBD2. The CDR3 is 16 amino acids. Germline CDR1 is SGHAT and CDR2 is FQNNGV. J gave up 10 bases and V 5 bases, and 15 bases lay outside the gene matches. The CDR3 reads CASSVSRALAGEEQFF. The CDR3, as DNA: TGTGCCAGCAGCGTTAGTAGGGCTTTAGCGGGGGAAGAGCAGTTCTTC.

This clone was counted a few times. The CDR3 region has the DNA TGTGCCAGTAGCTCGACTGGCAACTCCTACAATGAGCAGTTCTTC. Translated, it gives CASSSTGNSYNEQFF. The V and J genes are TRBV19 and TRBJ2-1; D ambiguous. V lost 6 bases and J 0 bases, leaving 12 bases between the germline ends. This CDR3 is built from 15 residues. CDR1 is LNHDA, CDR2 SQIVND, per germline (reference sequence).

V and J are TRBV10-3 and TRBJ2-5; 12 bases are a match to TRBD2. Germline V gives CDR1 ENHRY, CDR2 SYGVKD. V was clipped by 6 bases and J by 0 bases; unmatched bases: 8. The CDR3 is 17 residues long. CDR3 protein: CAIRPSSGGAYQETQYF. CDR3 bases: TGTGCCATCAGACCCTCTAGCGGGGGGGCGTACCAAGAGACCCAGTACTTC.

The CDR3 region is CASSVQGRDTEAFF. Written as DNA, the CDR3 is TGCGCCAGCAGCGTACAGGGCAGAGACACTGAAGCTTTCTTT. J is TRBJ1-1 and V is TRBV5-1, with D perhaps matching TRBD1 (6 bases). This CDR3 comprises 14 residues. The V and J ends lost 4 bases and 3 bases respectively, with 13 bases between them. Looked up from germline, CDR1 is SGHRS and CDR2 is YFSETQ.

The rearrangement links TRBV27 to TRBJ2-7; a possible D gene is TRBD1 (5 bases). Germline V gene lookup returns CDR1 MNHEY and CDR2 SMNVEV (reference sequence). Trimming left V 5 bases short and J 2 bases short, with 13 bases between. CDR3 length: 14 residues. CDR3 sequence reads: CASSHQAGTYEQYF. DNA of the CDR3: TGTGCCAGCAGTCATCAGGCAGGGACCTACGAGCAGTACTTC.

The chain uses TRBV5-5 and TRBJ2-7, with a weak D call TRBD2 (5 bases). Looked up from germline, CDR1 is SGHKS and CDR2 is YYEKEE (reference sequence). The CDR3 is 14 amino acids. Deletions cut 3 bases from V and 6 bases from J, with 16 bases between. As DNA, the CDR3 is TGTGCCAGCAGCTCACCGGGCCTAGGAGGCGAGCAGTACTTC. Encoded protein: CASSSPGLGGEQYF. Combining the CDR3 with reference TRBV5-5 and TRBJ2-7 gives the whole variable domain DAGVTQSPTHLIKTRGQQVTLRCSPISGHKSVSWYQQVLGQGPQFIFQYYEKEERGRGNFPDRFSARQFPNYSSELNVNALLLGDSALYLCASSSPGLGGEQYFGPGTRLTVT.

The V call is TRBV5-1, the J call TRBJ1-5, with D possibly matching TRBD1 (6 bases). CDR3 length: 14 residues. Germline loops: CDR1 SGHRS, CDR2 YFSETQ. The V gene lost 4 bases and the J gene lost 4 bases, with 12 bases spanning the gap. The CDR3 sequence is CASSLGTSNQPQHF. CDR3 DNA: TGCGCCAGCAGCCTAGGGACATCAAATCAGCCCCAGCATTTT.

The chain combines TRBV30 with TRBJ2-3; 8 bases fit TRBD2. The germline V gene encodes CDR1 GTSNPN and CDR2 SVGIG (reference sequence). The length of the CDR3 is 17 residues. Trimming removed 5 bases from V and 0 bases from J; junction bases left unmatched: 13. The chain's CDR3 is CAWDLSGGRTSTDTQYF. CDR3 nucleotide sequence: TGTGCCTGGGACCTCAGCGGGGGCCGTACTAGCACAGATACGCAGTATTTT.